Listed below are T cell receptor beta chains from one sample, sequenced in a study of OX40 agonist ivuxolimab in advanced cancers. The repertoire was sequenced with immunoSEQ multiplex PCR; TCRdb's copy has only in-frame clones and lacks some. The repertoire includes about 100,000 clones, 85% to 90% of them detected once, and around 1.5% sits in the top ten. Sequenced material: CD4+ or CD8+ T cells sorted from blood, taken in a trial of the OX40 agonist ivuxolimab. The receptors originated from an adult with an advanced solid tumor such as melanoma, head and neck, liver or kidney cancer. The conserved cysteine and the conserved F or W are not part of the CDR3 here.

j_gene,len,v_gene,CDR3aa
TRBJ2-1,16,TRBV11-2,ASRPWTSGAIGGNEQF
TRBJ2-7,14,TRBV4-1,ASSQTTSGGPYEQY
TRBJ2-2,14,TRBV5-6,ASSFPTGLNTGELF
TRBJ1-1,11,TRBV18,ASSNGRDTEAF
TRBJ1-3,12,TRBV10-2,ASSAGQAGNTIY
TRBJ2-3,11,TRBV29-1,SVLAGGADTQY
TRBJ2-5,13,TRBV19,AASGGSTGRETQY
TRBJ2-1,14,TRBV5-1,ASSREAGGPWNEQF
TRBJ1-2,15,TRBV4-3,ASSQSVPAIANYGYT
TRBJ2-3,14,TRBV11-2,ASSLDNFPGSDTQY
TRBJ2-5,13,TRBV9,ASSVDRGGGETQY
TRBJ1-1,11,TRBV29-1,SGERSRDTEAF
TRBJ1-2,13,TRBV4-1,ASSQGVLVDYGYT
TRBJ2-1,12,TRBV2,ASSVGDFNNEQF
TRBJ2-2,15,TRBV12-1,ASSRGQGRRGTGELF
TRBJ1-5,15,TRBV19,ASTGDIQTGSNQPQH
TRBJ1-1,9,TRBV6-5,ASSSFYEAF
TRBJ1-1,16,TRBV4-1,ASSQGQGAKGMNTEAF
TRBJ2-3,14,TRBV7-2,ASSLKLAGEADTQY
TRBJ2-7,11,TRBV5-1,ASSLEGSDEQY
TRBJ2-7,12,TRBV27,ASSLLSRAGEQY
TRBJ2-1,12,TRBV10-3,AISGTSDYNEQF
TRBJ1-4,12,TRBV5-1,ASSVQTGFEKLF
TRBJ1-1,12,TRBV6-5,ASTPGRMNTEAF
TRBJ1-2,12,TRBV2,ASSEQGAGYGYT
TRBJ1-1,12,TRBV28,ASSLSGANTEAF
TRBJ1-1,13,TRBV27,ASSLWGGDGGEAF
TRBJ2-7,14,TRBV18,ASSPTSGGYSYEQY
TRBJ2-7,15,TRBV7-8,ASSLARPGGAPYEQY
TRBJ2-3,11,TRBV2,ASGRDNTDTQY
TRBJ2-7,12,TRBV5-1,ASSFETPETEQY
TRBJ2-5,16,TRBV19,ASSIDHRGLAIQETQY
TRBJ2-1,11,TRBV29-1,SYGAGVYNEQF
TRBJ2-2,14,TRBV4-1,ASSQVDRGPVGELF
TRBJ2-7,12,TRBV7-9,ASSQGKRGYEQY